This T cell receptor beta chain comes out of a study of control samples from healthy donors and cancer patients. Some clones are missing from TCRdb's copy, which holds only in-frame ones; the method was immunoSEQ multiplex PCR. This table holds roughly 150,000 clones, 89% found once. This CDR3 has 14 residues. The J segment lost 14 bases and the V segment lost 2 bases, leaving 7 bases of the junction unmatched. Germline V lookup: CDR1 MNHNY, CDR2 SVGAGI (reference sequence). Material for sequencing was blood. The chain couples TRBV6-6 to TRBJ2-3; 13 nucleotides line up with TRBD2. The sequence was obtained from a man younger than 40 in good health. The CDR3 loop is CASSYPGTSGAAYF. The CDR3, as DNA: TGTGCCAGCAGTTACCCAGGGACTAGCGGGGCTGCGTATTTT.